A selection of T cell receptor beta chains follows, all from one sample in a study of blood T cell repertoires in COVID-19. Clones were sequenced by immunoSEQ multiplex PCR, and TCRdb holds only the in-frame ones, with some missing. Of roughly 100,000 clones in the sample, around nine tenths were seen once. The specimen sequenced was peripheral blood. Receptors originate from a man older than 75 with acute or convalescent COVID-19. CDR3s include the opening cysteine and the closing phenylalanine or tryptophan. Fields, in order: V gene, D gene, J gene, clone size, CDR3 length, CDR3 DNA, CDR3 protein. The D gene is left open where the match is weak. Size tells how often a clone was seen (once, few, many) or the class of an expanded clone, and some rows leave it out.

TRBV6-4	TRBD1	TRBJ2-1	-	16	TGTGCCAGCAGTGACTCCCGGACAGGGCTTTACAATGAGCAGTTCTTC	CASSDSRTGLYNEQFF
TRBV11-3	-	TRBJ2-1	-	14	TGTGCCAGCAGCTTAGACAACAGTTGGAATGAGCAGTTCTTC	CASSLDNSWNEQFF
TRBV10-3	TRBD1	TRBJ2-1	-	16	TGTGCCATCAGTGAGACCGGGACAGGGGCTTTAAATGAGCAGTTCTTC	CAISETGTGALNEQFF
TRBV6-6	TRBD1	TRBJ2-7	few	15	TGTGCCAGCAGTCGATCGGGACAGGGTATCTACGAGCAGTACTTC	CASSRSGQGIYEQYF
TRBV5-1	-	TRBJ2-5	-	14	TGCGCCAGCAGCCTACTAGCCCCCCAAGAGACCCAGTACTTC	CASSLLAPQETQYF
TRBV9	-	TRBJ1-4	-	13	TGTGCCAGCAGCGCTCCGGGGAATGAAAAACTGTTTTTT	CASSAPGNEKLFF
TRBV7-9	-	TRBJ1-5	few	14	TGTGCCAGCAGCTTAGGGGGCACCGACCAGCCCCAGCATTTT	CASSLGGTDQPQHF
TRBV6-4	-	TRBJ1-2	-	14	TGTGCCAGCAGACGGGACTCACGAATGGGCGGCTACACCTTC	CASRRDSRMGGYTF
TRBV7-9	TRBD1	TRBJ1-2	-	17	TGTGCCAGCAGCTCACCAACCGGGACAGCAATCCCCTATGGCTACACCTTC	CASSSPTGTAIPYGYTF
TRBV10-3	TRBD2	TRBJ2-1	-	15	TGTGCCATCACCCCCCCCGGACTAGCGGACAATGAGCAGTTCTTC	CAITPPGLADNEQFF
TRBV5-1	-	TRBJ2-5	-	14	TGCGCCAGCAGCCTAAGCGGCGTCCAAGAGACCCAGTACTTC	CASSLSGVQETQYF
TRBV2	TRBD1	TRBJ2-2	-	16	TGTGCCAGCAGTCCTAAGACAGGGATAAACACCGGGGAGCTGTTTTTT	CASSPKTGINTGELFF
TRBV5-4	-	TRBJ2-6	-	16	TGTGCCAGCAGCTTGGTCGTCGGGTCTGGGGCCAACGTCCTGACTTTC	CASSLVVGSGANVLTF
TRBV5-6	TRBD1	TRBJ1-6	-	13	TGTGCCAGCAGCTTACAGGGGAATTCACCCCTCCACTTT	CASSLQGNSPLHF
TRBV19	-	TRBJ2-5	-	13	TGTGCCAGTAGTATAGCCCAGCAAGAGACCCAGTACTTC	CASSIAQQETQYF
TRBV19	-	TRBJ1-2	-	16	TGTGCCACCCAAAGGGGCTCGGTCGGGGGTTCCTATGGCTACACCTTC	CATQRGSVGGSYGYTF
TRBV12-3/TRBV12-4	-	TRBJ1-3	-	10	TGTGCCAGCGGTCGAGAGACCATATATTTT	CASGRETIYF
TRBV7-9	TRBD2	TRBJ2-3	-	18	TGTGCCAGCAGCTTACCGAGGGGAGCGGGGGGGCTCCCAGATACGCAGTATTTT	CASSLPRGAGGLPDTQYF
TRBV12-3/TRBV12-4	-	TRBJ1-2	-	12	TGTGCCAGCAGGGTGGGGGCGGCGGGCTACACCTTC	CASRVGAAGYTF
TRBV4-1	-	TRBJ1-1	-	13	TGCGCCAGCAGCCAAGATCTCCGCTGGGGCCACCACTTT	CASSQDLRWGHHF
TRBV28	TRBD2	TRBJ2-1	-	14	TGTGCCACCCTTAGCGGGCTGGGAGCCAATGAGCAGTTCTTC	CATLSGLGANEQFF
TRBV27	-	TRBJ1-2	-	14	TGTGCCAGCAGTTTATTGGGGGGTTCCTATGGCTACACCTTC	CASSLLGGSYGYTF
TRBV30	TRBD1	TRBJ1-1	-	15	TGTGCCTGGAAACGGTCCCGGGACAGGGTAAAAAAAGCTTTCTTT	CAWKRSRDRVKKAFF
TRBV9	-	TRBJ2-7	-	14	TGTGCCAGCAGCGTAGGGTGGGGGGCCTACGAGCAGTACTTC	CASSVGWGAYEQYF
TRBV7-9	TRBD2	TRBJ2-2	-	17	TGTGCCAGCAGCTTAGCCCTAGCGGGGGGTGACACCGGGGAGCTGTTTTTT	CASSLALAGGDTGELFF